This is a list of T cell receptor beta chains from one sample in a study of blood T cells in healthy people across ages. TCRdb passed the 5' RACE reads through MiXCR, listing each CDR3 protein once. Counted here are approximately 690,000 distinct CDR3 sequences, about 43% occurring once; the ten biggest clones make up 25% to 35%. The sample was blood. The receptors derive from a man older than 75 in good health. Each CDR3 is given with its conserved first and last residue. The D gene is left open where the match is weak. Size is omitted from some rows. Given values are once, few, many or a class for expanded clones.

v_call: TRBV12-1
clone_size: -
d_call: -
j_call: TRBJ2-1
cdr3_nt: TGTGCCAGCAGCAGCTTAGGGGGTTTCTCCTACAATGAGCAGTTCTTC
cdr3_aa: CASSSLGGFSYNEQFF

v_call: TRBV9
clone_size: -
d_call: -
j_call: TRBJ1-2
cdr3_nt: TGTGCCAGCAGCGTAGGCCAGGGTTGGGGCTACACCTTC
cdr3_aa: CASSVGQGWGYTF

v_call: TRBV5-1
clone_size: -
d_call: -
j_call: TRBJ1-6
cdr3_nt: TGCGCCAGCAGCTTGGCCCGGACAGCTTATTGGGATTCACCCCTCCACTTT
cdr3_aa: CASSLARTAYWDSPLHF

v_call: TRBV7-9
clone_size: few
d_call: -
j_call: TRBJ2-7
cdr3_nt: TGTGCCAGCAGCGCATACAGGTCAAGAAGCTCCTACGAGCAGTACTTC
cdr3_aa: CASSAYRSRSSYEQYF

v_call: TRBV5-1
clone_size: few
d_call: TRBD1
j_call: TRBJ2-7
cdr3_nt: TGCGCCAGCAGCACCAGGGACAGCTCCTACGAGCAGTACTTC
cdr3_aa: CASSTRDSSYEQYF

v_call: TRBV6-5
clone_size: -
d_call: TRBD2
j_call: TRBJ2-7
cdr3_nt: TGTGCCAGCAGTTACTCGCGGGATAATCCCCGGGAGGCATCCTACGAGCAGTACTTC
cdr3_aa: CASSYSRDNPREASYEQYF

v_call: TRBV7-2
clone_size: few
d_call: -
j_call: TRBJ2-7
cdr3_nt: TGTGCCAGCAGCTTAGATCAATACGAGCAGTACTTC
cdr3_aa: CASSLDQYEQYF

v_call: TRBV4-3
clone_size: -
d_call: -
j_call: TRBJ2-1
cdr3_nt: TGCGCCAGCAGCCAAGTTCTCCGAAAGAATGAGCAGTTCTTC
cdr3_aa: CASSQVLRKNEQFF

v_call: TRBV10-3
clone_size: many
d_call: TRBD2
j_call: TRBJ2-1
cdr3_nt: TGTGCCACCCTTCGGGGGGAGAGCGAGCAGTTCTTC
cdr3_aa: CATLRGESEQFF

v_call: TRBV6-1
clone_size: -
d_call: -
j_call: TRBJ2-3
cdr3_nt: TGTGCCAGCAATATCCTGAGGGGTACACTGGAAGATACGCAGTATTTT
cdr3_aa: CASNILRGTLEDTQYF

v_call: TRBV3-1
clone_size: many
d_call: -
j_call: TRBJ2-3
cdr3_nt: TGTGCCAGCAGCCATAGAGGAACTAGCACAGATACGCAGTATTTT
cdr3_aa: CASSHRGTSTDTQYF

v_call: TRBV20-1
clone_size: -
d_call: -
j_call: TRBJ2-5
cdr3_nt: TGCAGTGCTCAATCCGGGACAAACATCCATGAGACCCAGTACTTC
cdr3_aa: CSAQSGTNIHETQYF

v_call: TRBV5-1
clone_size: many
d_call: -
j_call: TRBJ2-6
cdr3_nt: TGCGCCAGCAGCTTGAATGGGGCCAACGTCCTGACTTTC
cdr3_aa: CASSLNGANVLTF

v_call: TRBV14
clone_size: -
d_call: TRBD1
j_call: TRBJ2-2
cdr3_nt: TGTGCCAGCAGCCCGACAGGGGGTATCGGCGGGGAGCTGTTTTTT
cdr3_aa: CASSPTGGIGGELFF

v_call: TRBV24-1
clone_size: -
d_call: -
j_call: TRBJ2-7
cdr3_nt: TGTGCCACCAGTTCCACAGGGTCAGCGTCAACCTACGAGCAGTACTTC
cdr3_aa: CATSSTGSASTYEQYF

v_call: TRBV9
clone_size: -
d_call: -
j_call: TRBJ2-1
cdr3_nt: TGTGCCAGCAGCGTAGCCCAGGGGTCCTACAATGAGCAGTTCTTC
cdr3_aa: CASSVAQGSYNEQFF

v_call: TRBV6-2/TRBV6-3
clone_size: -
d_call: TRBD1
j_call: TRBJ2-7
cdr3_nt: TGTGCCAGCAGCCGGACAGGGAGTCTCCACTACGAGCAGTACTTC
cdr3_aa: CASSRTGSLHYEQYF

v_call: TRBV12-3/TRBV12-4
clone_size: many
d_call: -
j_call: TRBJ2-1
cdr3_nt: TGTGCCAGCAGTTTAGGGTCGATTTACAATGAGCAGTTCTTC
cdr3_aa: CASSLGSIYNEQFF

v_call: TRBV6-5
clone_size: few
d_call: TRBD1
j_call: TRBJ2-6
cdr3_nt: TGTGCCAGCAGTTTGGGACAGGGGATTCTTGGGGCCAACGTCCTGACTTTC
cdr3_aa: CASSLGQGILGANVLTF

v_call: TRBV6-2/TRBV6-3
clone_size: few
d_call: TRBD1
j_call: TRBJ1-2
cdr3_nt: TGTGCCAGCAGCCCACAGGGGGCTAGCTATGGCTACACCTTC
cdr3_aa: CASSPQGASYGYTF

v_call: TRBV30
clone_size: -
d_call: -
j_call: TRBJ2-4
cdr3_nt: TGTGCCTGTTTGGTGGGGGGCCTGCGGGAGATAGCCAAAAACATTCAGTACTTC
cdr3_aa: CACLVGGLREIAKNIQYF

v_call: TRBV27
clone_size: few
d_call: TRBD1
j_call: TRBJ2-7
cdr3_nt: TGTGCCAGCAGAGGGACAGGGGGCTTGTACGAGCAGTACTTC
cdr3_aa: CASRGTGGLYEQYF

v_call: TRBV7-9
clone_size: -
d_call: -
j_call: TRBJ1-1
cdr3_nt: TGTGCCAGCAGCTTAGAAAGCAGGGGTACTGAAGCTTTCTTT
cdr3_aa: CASSLESRGTEAFF

v_call: TRBV20-1
clone_size: -
d_call: TRBD2
j_call: TRBJ2-5
cdr3_nt: TGCAGTGCTAGAGATCGAGGTAGCGGGGGGAAAGAGACCCAGTACTTC
cdr3_aa: CSARDRGSGGKETQYF

v_call: TRBV7-2
clone_size: -
d_call: TRBD2
j_call: TRBJ2-7
cdr3_nt: TGTGCCAGCAGCGCCCGACTAGCGTGGGACTCCTACGAGCAGTACTTC
cdr3_aa: CASSARLAWDSYEQYF

v_call: TRBV7-9
clone_size: -
d_call: -
j_call: TRBJ2-7
cdr3_nt: TGTGCCAGCAGCTTAGTTTTAGCCAGCTCCTACGAGCAGTACTTC
cdr3_aa: CASSLVLASSYEQYF

v_call: TRBV20-1
clone_size: -
d_call: -
j_call: TRBJ1-1
cdr3_nt: TGCAGTGCCGATGGACGGATGAACACTGAAGCTTTCTTT
cdr3_aa: CSADGRMNTEAFF

v_call: TRBV6-5
clone_size: -
d_call: TRBD1
j_call: TRBJ2-1
cdr3_nt: TGTGCCAGCAGTCGGTCCCGGGACAGGGCAGTACGCGAGCAGTTCTTC
cdr3_aa: CASSRSRDRAVREQFF

v_call: TRBV10-1
clone_size: few
d_call: -
j_call: TRBJ2-2
cdr3_nt: TGCGCCAGCAGTGACCGGATGGGACAGAACACCGGGGAGCTGTTTTTT
cdr3_aa: CASSDRMGQNTGELFF

v_call: TRBV30
clone_size: -
d_call: -
j_call: TRBJ1-2
cdr3_nt: TGTGCCTGGAGTGTACCCAGGGGCGGTGGCTACACCTTC
cdr3_aa: CAWSVPRGGGYTF

v_call: TRBV27
clone_size: few
d_call: TRBD1
j_call: TRBJ2-1
cdr3_nt: TGTGCCAGCAAATCTACCGGGACAGGGAAATCATACAATGAGCAGTTCTTC
cdr3_aa: CASKSTGTGKSYNEQFF

v_call: TRBV7-8
clone_size: -
d_call: TRBD2
j_call: TRBJ2-2
cdr3_nt: TGTGCCAGCAGCTTGGATGTCCCGGGACTAGCGGGCGGGGAGCTGTTTTTT
cdr3_aa: CASSLDVPGLAGGELFF

v_call: TRBV25-1
clone_size: once
d_call: TRBD1
j_call: TRBJ2-7
cdr3_nt: TGTGCCAGCAGTGATTCAGGGGGTATATACGAGCAGTACTTC
cdr3_aa: CASSDSGGIYEQYF

v_call: TRBV24-1
clone_size: -
d_call: TRBD1
j_call: TRBJ2-1
cdr3_nt: TGTGCCTCAGGACAGGGCTGGGATGAGCAGTTCTTC
cdr3_aa: CASGQGWDEQFF

v_call: TRBV7-2
clone_size: -
d_call: TRBD2
j_call: TRBJ2-1
cdr3_nt: TGTGCCAGCAGCCCGCTAGCGGGAGCTGAGCAGTTCTTC
cdr3_aa: CASSPLAGAEQFF

v_call: TRBV20-1
clone_size: few
d_call: TRBD1
j_call: TRBJ1-2
cdr3_nt: TGCAGTGCTCCGACCGGGACAGGGATTTCGGATGGCTACACCTTC
cdr3_aa: CSAPTGTGISDGYTF